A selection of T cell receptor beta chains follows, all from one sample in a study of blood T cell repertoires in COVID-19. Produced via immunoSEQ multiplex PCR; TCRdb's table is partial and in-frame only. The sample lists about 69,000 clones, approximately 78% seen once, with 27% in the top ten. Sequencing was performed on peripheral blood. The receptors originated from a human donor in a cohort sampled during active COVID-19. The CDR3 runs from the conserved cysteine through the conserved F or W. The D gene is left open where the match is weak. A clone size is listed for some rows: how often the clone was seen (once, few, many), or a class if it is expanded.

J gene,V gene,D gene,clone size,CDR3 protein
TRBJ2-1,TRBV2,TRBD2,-,CASSVSREGEQFF
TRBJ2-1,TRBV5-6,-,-,CASSLWPEQFF
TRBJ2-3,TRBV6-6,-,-,CASSYSDSRTDTQYF
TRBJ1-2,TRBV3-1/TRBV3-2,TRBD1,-,CASSQDEGQGSLDGYTF
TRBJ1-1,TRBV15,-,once,CATSRDRVRGSTEAFF
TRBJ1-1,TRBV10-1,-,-,CASSGSANTEAFF
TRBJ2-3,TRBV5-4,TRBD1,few,CASSFRTGGADTQYF
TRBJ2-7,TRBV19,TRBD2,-,CASSKSGTSGVYEQYF
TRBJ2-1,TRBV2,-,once,CASTSGGGWNEQFF
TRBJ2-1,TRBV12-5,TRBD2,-,CASGSAPTSGGVNEQFF
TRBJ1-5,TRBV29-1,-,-,CSVLGQNQPQHF
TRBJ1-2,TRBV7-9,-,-,CASSFVPGTPMEGTF
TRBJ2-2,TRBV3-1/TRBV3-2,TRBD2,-,CASSHAGGITGELFF
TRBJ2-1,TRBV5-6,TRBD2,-,CASSDSSGWAYNEQFF
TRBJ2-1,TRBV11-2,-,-,CASSRDRSSYNEQFF
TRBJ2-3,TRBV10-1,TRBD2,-,CASSESRGTSGPDTQYF
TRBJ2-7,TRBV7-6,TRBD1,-,CASSPGTANYEQYF
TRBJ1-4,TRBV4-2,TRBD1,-,CASGRGRDEKLFF
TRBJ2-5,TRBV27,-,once,CASSLGAEQETQYF
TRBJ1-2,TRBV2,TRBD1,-,CASSDGTGGRGYTF
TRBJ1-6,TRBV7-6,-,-,CASSPTQNSPLHF
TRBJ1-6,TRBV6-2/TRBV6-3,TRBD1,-,CASSNPGQGNSPLHF
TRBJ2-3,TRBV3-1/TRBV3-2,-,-,CASSQVADSWSLDTQYF
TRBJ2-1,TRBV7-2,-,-,CASSRDGVQSNEQFF
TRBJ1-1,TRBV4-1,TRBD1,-,CASSLWDSANTEAFF
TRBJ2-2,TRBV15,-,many,CATSRAVGFTGELFF
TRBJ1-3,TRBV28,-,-,CASSSYGAGNTIYF
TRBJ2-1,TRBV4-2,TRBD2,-,CASSQLTGGPGNEQFF
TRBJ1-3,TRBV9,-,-,CASSVGGVSGNTIYF
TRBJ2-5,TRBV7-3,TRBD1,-,CASSAGGIQYF
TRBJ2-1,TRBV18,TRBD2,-,CASSPGTSGGRNEQFF
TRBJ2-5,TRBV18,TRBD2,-,CASSPREGRRETQYF
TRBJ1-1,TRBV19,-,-,CASSYGQTNTEAFF
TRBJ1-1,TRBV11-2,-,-,CASSLKGFNTEAFF
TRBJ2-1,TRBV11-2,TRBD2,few,CASSRLGLAGTGSYNEQFF
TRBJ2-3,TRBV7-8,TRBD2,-,CASSSGWAGGRTDTQYF